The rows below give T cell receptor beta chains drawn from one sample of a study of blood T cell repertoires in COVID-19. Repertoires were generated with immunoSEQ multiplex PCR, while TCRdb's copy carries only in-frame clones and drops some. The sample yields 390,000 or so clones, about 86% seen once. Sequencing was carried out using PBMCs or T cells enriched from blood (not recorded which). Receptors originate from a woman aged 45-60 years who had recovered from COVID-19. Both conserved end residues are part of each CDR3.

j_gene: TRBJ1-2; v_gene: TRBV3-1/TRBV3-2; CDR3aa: CASSQSNGYTF
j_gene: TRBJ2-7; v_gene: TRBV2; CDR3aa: CATTGLAGVREQYF
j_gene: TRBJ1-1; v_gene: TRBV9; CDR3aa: CASSVAGGSNTEAFF
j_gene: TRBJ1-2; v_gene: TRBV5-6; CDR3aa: CASSTRTGELF
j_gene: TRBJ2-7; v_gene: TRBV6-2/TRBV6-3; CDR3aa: CASRYGLAGPLSYEQYF
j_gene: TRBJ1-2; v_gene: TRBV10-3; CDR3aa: CAISEGGDHYGYTF
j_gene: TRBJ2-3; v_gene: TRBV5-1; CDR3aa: CASSLDLVAGVGIVTQYF
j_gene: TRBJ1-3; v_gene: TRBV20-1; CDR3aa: CSASVPETAGNTIYF
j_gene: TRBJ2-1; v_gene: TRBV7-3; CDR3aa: CASSPSGGNEQFF
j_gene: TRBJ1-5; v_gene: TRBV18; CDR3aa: CASSLREQGNQPQHF
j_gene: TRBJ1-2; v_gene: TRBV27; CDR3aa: CASSSGGSGGYTF
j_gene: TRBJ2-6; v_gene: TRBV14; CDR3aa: CASSQEWGGSGANVLTF
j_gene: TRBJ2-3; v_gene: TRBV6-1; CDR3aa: CASSVNREKRTDTQYF
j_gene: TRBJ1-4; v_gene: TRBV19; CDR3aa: CASSISAGLSGEKLFF
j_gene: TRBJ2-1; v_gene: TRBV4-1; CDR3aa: CASSLGLADYNEQFF
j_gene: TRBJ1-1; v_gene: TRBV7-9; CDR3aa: CASSSWTGGVVVMNTEAFF
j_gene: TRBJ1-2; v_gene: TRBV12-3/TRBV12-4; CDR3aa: CASRSVGAYGYTF
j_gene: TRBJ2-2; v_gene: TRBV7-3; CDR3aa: CASSLSRDTGELFF
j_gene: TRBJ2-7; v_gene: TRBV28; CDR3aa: CASSPANRVHEQYF
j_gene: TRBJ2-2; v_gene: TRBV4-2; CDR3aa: CASSPGVAGALSNTGELFF
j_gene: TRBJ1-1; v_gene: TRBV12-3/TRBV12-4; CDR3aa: CASSLTGEAEAFF
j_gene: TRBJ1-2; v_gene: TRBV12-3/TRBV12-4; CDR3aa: CASNRGRDGYTF
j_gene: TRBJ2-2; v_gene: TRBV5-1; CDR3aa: CASSLVGLTGELFF
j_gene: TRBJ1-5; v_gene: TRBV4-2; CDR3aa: CASSQDLRQNQPQHF
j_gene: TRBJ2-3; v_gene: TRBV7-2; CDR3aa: CASSLSAGAIRRTDTQYF
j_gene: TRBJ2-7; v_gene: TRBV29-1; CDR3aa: CSVREGLQYF
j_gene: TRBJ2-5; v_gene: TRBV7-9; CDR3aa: CASTVPGQGKETQYF
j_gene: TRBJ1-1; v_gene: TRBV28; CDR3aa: CASSRDRIEAFF
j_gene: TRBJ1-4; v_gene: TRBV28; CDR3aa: CASRAHNRDRVFF
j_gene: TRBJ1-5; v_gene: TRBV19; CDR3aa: CASSIVEGKGNQPQHF
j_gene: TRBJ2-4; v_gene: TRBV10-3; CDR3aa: CAISDRLAKNIQYF
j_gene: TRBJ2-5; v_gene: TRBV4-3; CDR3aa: CASSQFRGQETQYF
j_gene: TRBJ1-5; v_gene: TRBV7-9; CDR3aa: CASSLQGSTQPQHF
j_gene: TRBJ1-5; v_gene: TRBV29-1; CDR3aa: CSALAGGIVRLRCSNQPQHF
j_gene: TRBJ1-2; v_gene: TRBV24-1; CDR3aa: CATSDPGQVNYGYTF
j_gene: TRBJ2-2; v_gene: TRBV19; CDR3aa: CASSRGTGELFF
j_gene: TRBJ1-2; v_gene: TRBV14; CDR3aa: CASSPSGQGNYGYTF
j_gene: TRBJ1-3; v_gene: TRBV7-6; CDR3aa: CASSSSTGLNTIYF
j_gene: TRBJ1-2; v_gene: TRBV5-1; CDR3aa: CASSKGTGTYGYTF
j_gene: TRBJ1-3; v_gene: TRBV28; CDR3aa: CASRWRQSSGNTIYF
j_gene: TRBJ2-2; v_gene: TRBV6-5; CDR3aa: CASAGGQLYAGELFF
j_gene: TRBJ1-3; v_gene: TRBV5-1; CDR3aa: CASSDVGGFGNTIYF
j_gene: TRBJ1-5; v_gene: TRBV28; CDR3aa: CASSLSAAGGRPQHF
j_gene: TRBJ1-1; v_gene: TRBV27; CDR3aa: CASSLWTNTEAFF
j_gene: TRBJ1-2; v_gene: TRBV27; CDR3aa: CASSPLSGRHGGYTF
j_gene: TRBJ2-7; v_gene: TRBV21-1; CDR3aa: CASDPGRYEQYF
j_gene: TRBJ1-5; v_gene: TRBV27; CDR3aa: CASSWEPNQPQHF
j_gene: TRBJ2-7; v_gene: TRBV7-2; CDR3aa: CASSFQRGGEQYF
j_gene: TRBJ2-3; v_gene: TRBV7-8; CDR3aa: CASSKRQGARTDTQYF